Each of the 21 T cell receptor beta chains below was sequenced from the same sample in a study of blood T cell repertoires in COVID-19. Assay used: immunoSEQ multiplex PCR; TCRdb lists only in-frame clones, some missing. The table shows tens of thousands of clones, with around 80% occurring only once. Sequenced material: peripheral blood. The receptors shown here come from a human donor in a cohort sampled during active or convalescent COVID-19.

The rearrangement uses TRBV18 and TRBJ2-7; 7 positions match TRBD2. V lost 2 bases to trimming and J lost 0 bases; unmatched junction nucleotides: 7. The CDR3 extends over 16 amino acids. Germline V CDR1 and CDR2: KGHSH, LQKENI. This chain's CDR3 is CASSPEKGTNSYEQYF. The CDR3 coding sequence is TGTGCCAGCTCACCAGAGAAAGGGACTAACTCCTACGAGCAGTACTTC.

The chain uses TRBV6-6 and TRBJ2-7; perhaps TRBD1 as D (6 bases). CDR3 length: 15 residues. The V end was cut by 4 bases, the J end by 0 bases, with 13 bases between. Germline V gene sequence: CDR1 MNHNY, CDR2 SVGAGI (reference sequence). As DNA, the CDR3 is TGTGCCAGCAGTTTGACAGGTTTGACCTCCTACGAGCAGTACTTC. Translating gives CASSLTGLTSYEQYF.

This chain connects TRBV5-4 to TRBJ1-1; unclear D gene. The CDR3 spans 11 residues. The germline V gene has CDR1 SGHNT and CDR2 YYREEE (reference sequence). Trimming took off 4 bases at V and 7 bases at J, with 8 bases between the two ends. CDR3 protein: CASSAGYEAFF. The CDR3 bases are TGTGCCAGCAGCGCCGGTTATGAAGCTTTCTTT.

In nucleotides, the CDR3 is TGCGCCAGCAGTGAACGAAGCGGGGACCGGCAGTTCTTC. As protein: CASSERSGDRQFF. V usage is TRBV10-1 and J usage is TRBJ2-1, with TRBD2 matching over 7 bases. The length of the CDR3 is 13 residues. The V gene end was trimmed by 3 bases and the J gene end by 12 bases; junction bases not matched to a gene: 8. Germline lookup yields CDR1 WNHNN and CDR2 SYGVQD (reference sequence).

V gene TRBV9 combines with J gene TRBJ1-2, with 8 bases that match TRBD1. The CDR3 contains 14 residues. Germline V gives CDR1 SGDLS, CDR2 YYNGEE. Trimming cost V 2 bases and J 3 bases; bases outside gene matches: 3. The CDR3 DNA follows: TGTGCCAGCAGCGTGGGGACAGGCGACTATGGCTACACCTTC. It translates to CASSVGTGDYGYTF.

The chain uses TRBV5-4 and TRBJ2-1; TRBD2 matches at 12 bases. V shed 0 bases and J 7 bases; nucleotides not matched to a gene: 8. Germline V gives CDR1 SGHNT, CDR2 YYREEE (reference sequence). CDR3 length: 17 amino acids. The CDR3 here is CASSLARLAGGLNEQFF. The CDR3, as DNA: TGTGCCAGCAGCTTGGCCCGGCTAGCGGGGGGGCTTAATGAGCAGTTCTTC. Drawing the rest from reference TRBV5-4 and TRBJ2-1, the complete variable domain is ETGVTQSPTHLIKTRGQQVTLRCSSQSGHNTVSWYQQALGQGPQFIFQYYREEENGRGNFPPRFSGLQFPNYSSELNVNALELDDSALYLCASSLARLAGGLNEQFFGPGTRLTVL.

Comments on this clone: At one boundary the junction diverges from the germline segment, which might be a read error. The chain joins TRBV7-7 to TRBJ2-5, with 9 bases that match TRBD1. CDR3 size: 14 residues. Germline assignment: CDR1 SSHAT and CDR2 FNYEAQ (reference sequence). The CDR3 loop is CASSPMTGGETQYF. DNA for the CDR3: TGTGCTAGCAGCCCGATGACAGGGGGAGAGACCCAGTACTTC.

Here the CDR3 DNA reads TGTGCCAGCAGCCCGCGGGGTGCGAGCTCCTACGAGCAGTACTTC. Protein: CASSPRGASSYEQYF. The chain couples TRBV3-1 (or the pseudogene TRBV3-2) to TRBJ2-7, with D possibly being TRBD2 (6 bases). The CDR3 has 15 amino acids. Germline CDR1 LGHDT, CDR2 YNNKEL (reference sequence). The V gene lost 4 bases and the J gene lost 0 bases, with 13 bases spanning the gap.

The chain joins TRBV6-5 to TRBJ1-4, with 7 nucleotides matching TRBD1. Germline loops: CDR1 MNHEY, CDR2 SVGAGI. This CDR3 comprises 14 residues. Trimming cost V 1 base and J 4 bases; bases outside gene matches: 0. CDR3 nucleotide sequence: TGTGCCAGCAGTTACTGGGACAGTAATGAAAAACTGTTTTTT. Translating it yields CASSYWDSNEKLFF.

The chain joins TRBV2 to TRBJ1-4; 11 nucleotides agree with TRBD1. Unmatched junction bases numbered 9, after V lost 5 bases and J lost 7 bases. The CDR3 length is 16 residues. Germline CDR1 is SNHLY and CDR2 is FYNNEI. This CDR3 is CASSLGTGGRGEKLFF. CDR3 in DNA: TGTGCCAGCAGTCTCGGGACAGGGGGGAGAGGTGAAAAACTGTTTTTT.

The chain recombines TRBV6-5 with TRBJ1-2, with D hard to call. Trimming cost V 6 bases and J 5 bases, with 13 bases left between them. This CDR3 is built from 13 residues. Germline lookup yields CDR1 MNHEY and CDR2 SVGAGI. CDR3 bases: TGTGCCAGCAGGCTAGCCACGGAATATGGCTACACCTTC. It encodes CASRLATEYGYTF.

For the CDR3, the DNA is TGCGCCAGCAGCCCCGAGGACAAAGAGGTTTTCTTT. Its protein product is CASSPEDKEVFF. The chain couples TRBV5-1 to TRBJ1-1; a possible D gene is TRBD1 (5 bases). Germline V gives CDR1 SGHRS, CDR2 YFSETQ. Trimming stripped 4 bases from V and 13 bases from J, with 17 bases between. CDR3 length: 12 residues.

The V and J genes are TRBV7-2 and TRBJ1-1; 7 bases agree with TRBD1. The CDR3 contains 16 residues. CDR1 is SGHTA and CDR2 is FQGNSA in the germline V gene. With V trimmed by 4 bases and J by 1 base, 9 bases remained unmatched. The CDR3 region has the DNA TGTGCCAGCAGCTCGGGGACAGCTTTCTCGAACACTGAAGCTTTCTTT. Translated: CASSSGTAFSNTEAFF.

The rearrangement links TRBV6-5 to TRBJ2-7, with unresolved D. CDR1 MNHEY and CDR2 SVGAGI come from the germline V gene. The CDR3 is 14 residues long. V lost 2 bases and J 1 base, leaving 9 bases between the germline ends. CDR3 loop: CASSYRQASYEQYF. CDR3 DNA: TGTGCCAGCAGTTACCGGCAGGCTTCCTACGAGCAGTACTTC.

J is TRBJ2-5 and V is TRBV24-1; D is ambiguous. The CDR3 has 13 residues. V gave up 4 bases and J gave up 5 bases, with 10 bases separating them. Germline V gene sequence: CDR1 KGHDR, CDR2 SFDVKD. The CDR3 DNA reads as TGTGCCACCAGTGACGATAATCGGGAGACCCAGTACTTC. It is translated as CATSDDNRETQYF.

J is TRBJ1-1 and V is TRBV2; tentative D call: TRBD1 (6 bases). The CDR3 extends over 11 amino acids. V lost 6 bases, J lost 8 bases, and 10 bases lay in between. Germline V gene data show CDR1 as SNHLY and CDR2 as FYNNEI. CDR3 sequence (DNA): TGTGCCAGCAGGACCGGGACAGAAGCTTTCTTT. Protein product: CASRTGTEAFF.

Only a few counts were recorded for this clone. This rearrangement joins TRBV1 to TRBJ1-5; TRBD1, the table's D call, lacks a check against the DNA. TRBV1 has pseudogene status. The CDR3 is 16 amino acids. This CDR3 reads CTSSQVRGTGFFPQHF. CDR3 bases: TGCACCAGCAGCCAAGTTAGAGGGACAGGCTTCTTCCCCCAGCATTTT.

This clone was found once. V gene TRBV10-3 combines with J gene TRBJ1-5; D call uncertain. This CDR3 is built from 14 residues. Germline V CDR1 and CDR2: ENHRY, SYGVKD. V was trimmed by 4 bases and J by 4 bases, leaving 11 bases between them. CDR3 bases: TGTGCCATCAGTGCTGGTCAGGATAATCAGCCCCAGCATTTT. This encodes CAISAGQDNQPQHF.

The chain carries TRBV12-3 or TRBV12-4 and TRBJ2-3, with D possibly TRBD2 on 5 matching bases. V dropped 3 bases and J dropped 3 bases, with 7 bases sitting between them. The CDR3 is 13 amino acids. CDR3 DNA sequence: TGTGCCAGCAGTTTCAGCGGTACAGATACGCAGTATTTT. The encoded protein is CASSFSGTDTQYF.

The chain recombines TRBV5-6 with TRBJ1-1; possible D gene TRBD1, 6 bases. Germline CDR1 SGHDT, CDR2 YYEEEE. The CDR3 is made up of 15 amino acids. Trimming removed 4 bases from V and 1 base from J, with 14 bases in between. The CDR3 DNA follows: TGTGCCAGCAGCGTCGTCGGGACATCGAACACTGAAGCTTTCTTT. It is translated as CASSVVGTSNTEAFF.

The CDR3 nucleotides are TGTGCCAGCAGTGAAGTTGGGGCAGGGGGTGGAGGCTACACCTTC. Translating it yields CASSEVGAGGGGYTF. This chain uses TRBV6-1 with TRBJ1-2, with 7 positions matching TRBD1. From germline, CDR1 is MNHNS and CDR2 SASEGT. With V trimmed by 1 base and J by 8 bases, 10 bases remained unmatched. The CDR3 consists of 15 residues.